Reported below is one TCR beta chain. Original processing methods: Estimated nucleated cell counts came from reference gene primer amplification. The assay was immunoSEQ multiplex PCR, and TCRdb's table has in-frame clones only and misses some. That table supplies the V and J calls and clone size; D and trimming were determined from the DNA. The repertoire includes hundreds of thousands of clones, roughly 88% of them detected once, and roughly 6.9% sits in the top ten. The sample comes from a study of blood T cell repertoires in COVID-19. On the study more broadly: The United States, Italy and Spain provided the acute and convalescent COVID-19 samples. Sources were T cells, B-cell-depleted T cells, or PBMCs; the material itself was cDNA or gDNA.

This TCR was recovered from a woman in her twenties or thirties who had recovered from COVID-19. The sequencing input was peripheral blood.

The CDR3 bases are TGTGCCAGCAGTGAACGGGTTAGTACGCAGTATTTT. Its protein product is CASSERVSTQYF. This chain joins TRBV6-1 and TRBJ2-3; D unclear. V lost 2 bases and J 8 bases, leaving 8 bases between the germline ends. Germline V CDR1 and CDR2: MNHNS, SASEGT. The CDR3 contains 12 residues.